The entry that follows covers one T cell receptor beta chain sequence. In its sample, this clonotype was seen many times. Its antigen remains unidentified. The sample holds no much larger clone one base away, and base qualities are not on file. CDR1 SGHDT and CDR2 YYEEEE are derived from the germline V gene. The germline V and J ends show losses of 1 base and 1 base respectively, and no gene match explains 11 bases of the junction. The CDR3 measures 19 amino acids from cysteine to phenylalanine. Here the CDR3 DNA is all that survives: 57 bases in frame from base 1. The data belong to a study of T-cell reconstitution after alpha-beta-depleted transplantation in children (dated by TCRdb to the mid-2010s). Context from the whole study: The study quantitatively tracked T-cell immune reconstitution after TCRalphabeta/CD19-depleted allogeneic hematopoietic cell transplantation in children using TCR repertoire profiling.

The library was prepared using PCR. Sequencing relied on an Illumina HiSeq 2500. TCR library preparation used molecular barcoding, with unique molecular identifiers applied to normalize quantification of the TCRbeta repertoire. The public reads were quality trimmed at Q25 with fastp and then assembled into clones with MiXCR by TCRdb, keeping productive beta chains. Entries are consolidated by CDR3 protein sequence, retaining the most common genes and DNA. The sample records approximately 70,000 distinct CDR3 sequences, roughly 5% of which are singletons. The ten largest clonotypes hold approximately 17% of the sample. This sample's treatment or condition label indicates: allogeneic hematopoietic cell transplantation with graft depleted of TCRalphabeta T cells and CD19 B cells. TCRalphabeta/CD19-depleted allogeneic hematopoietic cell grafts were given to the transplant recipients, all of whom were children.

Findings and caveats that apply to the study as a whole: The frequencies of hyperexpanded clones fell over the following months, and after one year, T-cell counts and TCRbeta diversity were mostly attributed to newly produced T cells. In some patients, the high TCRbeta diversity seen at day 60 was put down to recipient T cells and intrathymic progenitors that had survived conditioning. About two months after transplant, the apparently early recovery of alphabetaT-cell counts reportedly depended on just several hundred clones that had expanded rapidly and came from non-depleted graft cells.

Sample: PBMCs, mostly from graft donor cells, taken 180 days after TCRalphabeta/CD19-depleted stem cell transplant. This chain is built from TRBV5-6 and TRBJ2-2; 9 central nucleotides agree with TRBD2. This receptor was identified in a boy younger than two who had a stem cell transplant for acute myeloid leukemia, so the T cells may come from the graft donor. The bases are TGTGCCAGCAGCTTGCCCCCTAGCGGGGATCTCTGGAACACCGGGGAGCTGTTTTTT. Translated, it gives CASSLPPSGDLWNTGELFF. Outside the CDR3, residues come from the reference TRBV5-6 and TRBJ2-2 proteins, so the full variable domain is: DAGVTQSPTHLIKTRGQQVTLRCSPKSGHDTVSWYQQALGQGPQFIFQYYEEEERQRGNFPDRFSGHQFPNYSSELNVNALLLGDSALYLCASSLPPSGDLWNTGELFFGEGSRLTVL.